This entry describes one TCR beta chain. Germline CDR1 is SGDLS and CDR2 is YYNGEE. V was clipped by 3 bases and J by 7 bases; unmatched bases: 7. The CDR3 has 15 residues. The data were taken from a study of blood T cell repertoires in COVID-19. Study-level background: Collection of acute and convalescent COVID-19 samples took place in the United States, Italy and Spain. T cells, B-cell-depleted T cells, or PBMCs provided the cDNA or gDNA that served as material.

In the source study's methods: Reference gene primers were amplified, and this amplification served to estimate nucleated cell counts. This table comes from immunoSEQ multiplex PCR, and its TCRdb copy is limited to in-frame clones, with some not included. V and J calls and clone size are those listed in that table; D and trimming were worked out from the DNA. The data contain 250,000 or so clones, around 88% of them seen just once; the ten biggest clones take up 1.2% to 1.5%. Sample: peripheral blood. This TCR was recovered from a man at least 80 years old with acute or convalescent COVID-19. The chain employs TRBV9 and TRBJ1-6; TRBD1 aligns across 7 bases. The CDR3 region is CASSARGGGNSPLHF. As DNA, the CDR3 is TGTGCCAGCAGCGCCCGAGGAGGGGGCAATTCACCCCTCCACTTT.